The 3 T cell receptor beta chains below all came from one sample that was sequenced in a study of a mutant IDH1 vaccine in newly diagnosed glioma. Time point of the sample: baseline, week 1 (first vaccination visit). Treatment described: pre-vaccination baseline after standard-of-care therapy. The method was immunoSEQ multiplex PCR; TCRdb's version includes in-frame clones alone and lacks a portion of them. Of tens of thousands of clones in the sample, 75% to 90% were seen once. Sequencing was performed on PBMCs, taken from a glioma patient treated with radiotherapy, temozolomide or both. The origin of the receptors is a man in his forties or fifties with glioma.

DNA for the CDR3: TGTGCCAGCAGCCAAGACCGAGGGGATACGCAGTATTTT. The encoded protein is CASSQDRGDTQYF. This chain uses TRBV7-8 with TRBJ2-3; D is possibly TRBD2 (5 bases). V lost 5 bases, J lost 6 bases, and 12 bases lay in between. CDR3 length: 13 residues. CDR1 SGHVS and CDR2 FQNEAQ come from the germline V gene.

This rearrangement joins TRBV19 to TRBJ2-7; tentatively, D is TRBD2 (5 bases). The CDR3 is made up of 14 amino acids. With 11 bases removed from V and 0 bases from J, the gap between germline ends came to 17 bases. Per germline, CDR1 LNHDA and CDR2 SQIVND (reference sequence). CDR3 in amino acids: CASAAIGSSYEQYF. CDR3 in DNA: TGTGCCTCCGCGGCGATAGGGAGCTCCTACGAGCAGTACTTC.

The V call is TRBV5-1, the J call TRBJ2-2; the D is unclear. The CDR3 length is 15 residues. V dropped 0 bases and J dropped 4 bases, with 10 bases sitting between them. Germline CDR1 reads SGHRS; CDR2 reads YFSETQ. The CDR3 sequence: CASSLGGRLTGELFF. The CDR3 coding sequence is TGCGCCAGCAGCTTGGGCGGCAGACTCACCGGGGAGCTGTTTTTT.